Below are 10 T cell receptor beta chains sequenced from a single sample in a study of blood T cells in healthy people across ages. A second about 7 to 11 cycle PCR used barcoded and J-beta primers. TCRdb fed the 5' RACE reads into MiXCR, producing one record per CDR3 protein. The data contain approximately 600,000 distinct CDR3 sequences, roughly 53% of them singletons. The sequencing sample was made of blood. The receptors shown here come from a man aged 60 to 69 in good health.

This clonotype was counted only a few times. DNA of the CDR3: TGTGCCAGCTCACCACCTAACACCCAAGAGACCCAGTACTTC. It encodes CASSPPNTQETQYF. The V call is TRBV18, the J call TRBJ2-5; D unresolved. Trimming pared 0 bases from V and 1 base from J, leaving 6 bases between. Germline lookup yields CDR1 KGHSH and CDR2 LQKENI. The CDR3 runs to 14 residues. Combining the CDR3 with reference TRBV18 and TRBJ2-5 gives the whole variable domain NAGVMQNPRHLVRRRGQEARLRCSPMKGHSHVYWYRQLPEEGLKFMVYLQKENIIDESGMPKERFSAEFPKEGPSILRIQQVVRGDSAAYFCASSPPNTQETQYFGPGTRLLVL.

This clonotype was seen repeatedly, ten times or more. The chain employs TRBV28 and TRBJ2-7; unclear D gene. V lost 8 bases and J lost 6, with 11 bases in between. The CDR3 contains 11 residues. Per germline, CDR1 MDHEN and CDR2 SYDVKM. The CDR3 loop reads CASSLGREQYF. In DNA form, the CDR3 reads TGTGCCAGCTCCCTCGGGCGCGAGCAGTACTTC.

The sample holds a few counts of this clonotype. This rearrangement joins TRBV13 to TRBJ2-1; D remains ambiguous. V gave up 5 bases and J gave up 8 bases, with 13 bases separating them. This CDR3 is 13 amino acids long. Germline assignment: CDR1 PRHDT and CDR2 FYEKMQ (reference sequence). Here the CDR3 reads CASSPRPGDEQFF. The CDR3 region has the DNA TGTGCCAGCAGCCCGAGACCAGGCGATGAGCAGTTCTTC.

CDR3: CASSLTVMSPDAICTF. The CDR3 DNA is TGCGCCAGCAGCTTGACTGTGATGTCCCCAGACGCTATCTGCACCTTC. The V call is TRBV5-1, the J call TRBJ1-2; unclear D gene. The germline V and J ends were trimmed by 1 base and 13 bases, with 26 bases remaining between them. This CDR3 region has 16 residues. The germline V gene has CDR1 SGHRS and CDR2 YFSETQ.

The CDR3: CSVEQGMGGIQYF. CDR3 nucleotide sequence: TGCAGCGTTGAACAGGGAATGGGCGGCATTCAGTACTTC. The chain couples TRBV29-1 to TRBJ2-4, with D possibly being TRBD1 (5 bases). V lost 2 bases to trimming and J lost 9 bases, with 14 bases between them. This CDR3 spans 13 amino acids. Germline values: CDR1 SQVTM, CDR2 ANQGSEA.

The gene calls are TRBV4-1 and TRBJ2-5, with D maybe TRBD2 (6 bases). Trimming took off 5 bases at V and 1 base at J, with 17 bases between the two ends. This CDR3 contains 16 residues. Germline V CDR1 and CDR2: MGHRA, YSYEKL. This chain's CDR3 is CASSYGGGGTQETQYF. The CDR3 DNA is TGCGCCAGCAGCTACGGTGGTGGAGGGACCCAAGAGACCCAGTACTTC.

In DNA form, the CDR3 reads TGTGCCAGCAGCCGTCGGGCTAGCGGGGGAGAGACCCAGTACTTC. As protein: CASSRRASGGETQYF. This chain links TRBV7-8 with TRBJ2-7; TRBD2 aligns across 10 bases. The better agreement between TRBJ2-5 and the DNA end casts doubt on the J call. The CDR3 extends over 15 amino acids. Germline CDR1 reads SGHVS; CDR2 reads FQNEAQ.

This chain joins TRBV28 and TRBJ1-1; D might be TRBD1 (5 bases). The germline CDR1 and CDR2 sequences are MDHEN and SYDVKM. The CDR3 runs to 14 residues. Trimming removed 1 base from V and 1 base from J, with 7 bases in between. For the CDR3, the DNA is TGTGCCAGCAGTTTATACCAGGGGAACACTGAAGCTTTCTTT. It is translated as CASSLYQGNTEAFF.

The chain carries TRBV10-2 and TRBJ2-5; D not resolved. The CDR3 sequence is 13 residues long. The V and J ends lost 7 bases and 4 bases respectively, with 13 bases between them. Germline V gives CDR1 WSHSY, CDR2 SAAADI. As DNA, the CDR3 is TGCGCCAGCATGGAGTGGGTCGGAGAGACCCAGTACTTC. Protein: CASMEWVGETQYF.

V and J are TRBV7-2 and TRBJ2-3, with 9 bases fitting TRBD1. Germline trimming cut 6 bases from V and 4 bases from J; bases unmatched to any gene: 5. Germline CDR1 SGHTA, CDR2 FQGNSA. The CDR3 runs to 14 residues. CDR3 region: CASRNTGGPDTQYF. DNA of the CDR3: TGTGCCAGCAGAAACACAGGGGGCCCAGATACGCAGTATTTT.